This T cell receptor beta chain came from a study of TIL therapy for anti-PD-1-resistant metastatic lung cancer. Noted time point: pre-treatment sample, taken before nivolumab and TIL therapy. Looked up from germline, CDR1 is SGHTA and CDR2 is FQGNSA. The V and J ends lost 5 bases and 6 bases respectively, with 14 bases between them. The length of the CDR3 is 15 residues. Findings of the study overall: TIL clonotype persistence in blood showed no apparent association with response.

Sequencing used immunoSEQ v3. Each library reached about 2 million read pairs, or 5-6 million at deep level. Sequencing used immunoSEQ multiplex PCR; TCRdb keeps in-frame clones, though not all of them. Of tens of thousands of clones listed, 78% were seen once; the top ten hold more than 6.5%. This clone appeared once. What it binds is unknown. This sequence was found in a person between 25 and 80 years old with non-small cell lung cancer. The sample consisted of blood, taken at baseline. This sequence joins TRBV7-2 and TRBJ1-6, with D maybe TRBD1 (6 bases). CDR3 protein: CASSHDRPGNSPLHF. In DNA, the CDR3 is TGTGCCAGCAGCCACGACAGGCCGGGTAATTCACCCCTCCACTTT. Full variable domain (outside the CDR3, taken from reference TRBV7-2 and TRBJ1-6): GAGVSQSPSNKVTEKGKDVELRCDPISGHTALYWYRQSLGQGLEFLIYFQGNSAPDKSGLPSDRFSAERTGGSVSTLTIQRTQQEDSAVYLCASSHDRPGNSPLHFGNGTRLTVT.